This T cell receptor (beta chain) was identified in a study of blood T cell repertoires in COVID-19. Study-level information: From the United States, Italy and Spain came samples of acute and convalescent COVID-19.

Profiled with immunoSEQ multiplex PCR; TCRdb holds only in-frame clones, not every one. The profile covers 150,000 to 200,000 clones, with approximately 79% appearing a single time and 4.5% to 6.5% taken by the ten largest. From germline, CDR1 is KGHSH and CDR2 LQKENI. CDR3 length equals 15 residues. Deletions cut 2 bases from V and 4 bases from J, with 13 bases between. The chain is built from TRBV18 and TRBJ2-3; D is possibly TRBD1 (6 bases). What was sequenced was PBMCs or T cells enriched from blood (not recorded which). The source of this sequence is a woman aged 55-69 years with acute COVID-19. The CDR3 region is CASSPNRAQSDTQYF. CDR3 DNA sequence: TGTGCCAGCTCACCAAACAGGGCCCAGTCAGATACGCAGTATTTT. The full variable domain, with the rest looked up from reference TRBV18 and TRBJ2-3, is NAGVMQNPRHLVRRRGQEARLRCSPMKGHSHVYWYRQLPEEGLKFMVYLQKENIIDESGMPKERFSAEFPKEGPSILRIQQVVRGDSAAYFCASSPNRAQSDTQYFGPGTRLTVL.